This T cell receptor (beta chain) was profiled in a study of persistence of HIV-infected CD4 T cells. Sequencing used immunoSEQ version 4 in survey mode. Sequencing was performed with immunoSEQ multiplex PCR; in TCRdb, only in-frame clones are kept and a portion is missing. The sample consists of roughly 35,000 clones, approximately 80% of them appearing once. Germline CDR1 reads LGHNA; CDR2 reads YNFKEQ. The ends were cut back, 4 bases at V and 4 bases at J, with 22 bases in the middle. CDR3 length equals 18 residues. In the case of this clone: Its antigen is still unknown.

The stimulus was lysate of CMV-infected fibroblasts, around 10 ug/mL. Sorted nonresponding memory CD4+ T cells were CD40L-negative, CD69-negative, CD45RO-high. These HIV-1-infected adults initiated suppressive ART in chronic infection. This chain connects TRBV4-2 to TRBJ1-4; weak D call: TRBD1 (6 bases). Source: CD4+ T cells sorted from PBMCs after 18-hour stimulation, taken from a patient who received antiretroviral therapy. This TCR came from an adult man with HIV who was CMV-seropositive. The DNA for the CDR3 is TGTGCCAGCAGCCGACAGGACCGTCGGGGGAACTATAATGAAAAACTGTTTTTT. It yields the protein CASSRQDRRGNYNEKLFF.